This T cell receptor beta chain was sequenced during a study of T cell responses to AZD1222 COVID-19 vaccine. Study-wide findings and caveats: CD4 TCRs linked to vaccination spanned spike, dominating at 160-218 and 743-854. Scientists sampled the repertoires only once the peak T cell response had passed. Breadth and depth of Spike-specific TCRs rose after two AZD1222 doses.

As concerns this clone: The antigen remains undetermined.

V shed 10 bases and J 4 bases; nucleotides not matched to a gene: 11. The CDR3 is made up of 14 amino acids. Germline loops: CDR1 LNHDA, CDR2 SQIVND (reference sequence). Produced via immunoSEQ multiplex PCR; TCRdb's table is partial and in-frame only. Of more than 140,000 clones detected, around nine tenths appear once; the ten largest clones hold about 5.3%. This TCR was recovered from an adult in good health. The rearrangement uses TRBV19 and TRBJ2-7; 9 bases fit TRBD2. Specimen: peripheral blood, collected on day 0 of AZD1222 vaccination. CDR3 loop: CATQSTSGPYEQYF. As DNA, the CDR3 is TGTGCCACCCAATCGACTAGCGGACCTTACGAGCAGTACTTC.